The 3 T cell receptor beta chains below were found in one sample sequenced in a study of shared clonotypes between healthy human individuals. Repertoires were generated with immunoSEQ multiplex PCR, while TCRdb's copy carries only in-frame clones and drops some. The sample consists of millions of clones, approximately 95% of them appearing once. Input material: naive CD4+ T cells sorted from blood. Sample subset: CD45RA+ positively selected. The receptors were sampled from a man between 18 and 35 years old in good health.

The chain carries TRBV30 and TRBJ2-7; the match to TRBD1 covers 7 bases. The CDR3 covers 12 residues. CDR1 GTSNPN and CDR2 SVGIG come from the germline V gene (reference sequence). V trimming: 5 bases; J trimming: 4 bases; junction bases outside the gene matches: 5. CDR3 sequence reads: CAWERGQYEQYF. The CDR3 DNA reads TGTGCCTGGGAAAGGGGGCAGTACGAGCAGTACTTC.

The V gene is TRBV4-3, the J gene TRBJ1-2; 7 nucleotides match TRBD1. Germline V gives CDR1 LGHNA, CDR2 YSLEER. The CDR3 totals 16 residues. Trimming took 4 bases from V and 0 from J; bases not matched to a gene: 8. The CDR3 bases are TGCGCCAGCAGCCGCTCAACAGGGGATTCTAACTATGGCTACACCTTC. Protein sequence: CASSRSTGDSNYGYTF.

The chain couples TRBV5-1 to TRBJ2-1; 13 bases match TRBD2. CDR3 size: 14 residues. The V segment lost 1 base and the J segment 11 bases; nucleotides outside the gene matches: 3. In germline, CDR1 is SGHRS, CDR2 YFSETQ. The CDR3 loop is CASSLTGLAGKQFF. In nucleotides, the CDR3 is TGCGCCAGCAGCTTGACGGGACTAGCGGGGAAGCAGTTCTTC.